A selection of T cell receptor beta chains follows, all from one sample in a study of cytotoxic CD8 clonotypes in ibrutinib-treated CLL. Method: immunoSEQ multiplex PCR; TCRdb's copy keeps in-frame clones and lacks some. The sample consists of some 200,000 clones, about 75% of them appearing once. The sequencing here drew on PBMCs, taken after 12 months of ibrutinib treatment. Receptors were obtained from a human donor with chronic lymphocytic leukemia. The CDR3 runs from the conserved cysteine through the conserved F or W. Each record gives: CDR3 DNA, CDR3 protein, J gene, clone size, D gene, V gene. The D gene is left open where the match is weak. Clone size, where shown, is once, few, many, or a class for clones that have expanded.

TGTGCCAGCAGCTTAGTTTACAGGGATAACTATGGCTACACCTTC,CASSLVYRDNYGYTF,TRBJ1-2,once,.,TRBV11-2
TGTGCCAGCAGCTCCACAGGGGAACCTGGAAACACCATATATTTT,CASSSTGEPGNTIYF,TRBJ1-3,.,TRBD1,TRBV5-6
TGTGCCAGCAGCCCCCGGGACAGACGCCCTCCGGATACGCAGTATTTT,CASSPRDRRPPDTQYF,TRBJ2-3,.,TRBD1,TRBV9
TGTGCCAGCAGTAGATACAGGGACGCTGGGGCCAACGTCCTGACTTTC,CASSRYRDAGANVLTF,TRBJ2-6,.,.,TRBV2
TGTGCCAGCAGCCAGTGGGGACTAGCGGGGCACACCGGGGAGCTGTTTTTT,CASSQWGLAGHTGELFF,TRBJ2-2,.,TRBD2,TRBV7-9
TGTGCCAGCAGTTTAGTTGTTGGGTCCTACACCGGGGAGCTGTTTTTT,CASSLVVGSYTGELFF,TRBJ2-2,.,.,TRBV27
TGTGCCAGCAGTGCGCAGGGGGATACTGAAGCTTTCTTT,CASSAQGDTEAFF,TRBJ1-1,.,TRBD1,TRBV2
TGTGCTAGTGGCCCGGAAGGGGACCAGGAGACCCAGTACTTC,CASGPEGDQETQYF,TRBJ2-5,.,.,TRBV12-5
TGCGCCAGCAAAGAGGACGGGACAATCTATTCACCCCTCCACTTT,CASKEDGTIYSPLHF,TRBJ1-6,.,.,TRBV10-2
TGTGCCAGCAGGGCAGGAGGTAGCACAGATACGCAGTATTTT,CASRAGGSTDTQYF,TRBJ2-3,.,.,TRBV6-1
TGTGCCAGCAGTTTAGAGGGGAGGGTTAACTATGGCTACACCTTC,CASSLEGRVNYGYTF,TRBJ1-2,.,.,TRBV27
TGTGCCAGCAGCGTGCAGGGCATGGATGGCTACACCTTC,CASSVQGMDGYTF,TRBJ1-2,.,.,TRBV7-3
TGTGCCAGCAGTGGCCCCGCGAATGAGCAGTTCTTC,CASSGPANEQFF,TRBJ2-1,few,.,TRBV25-1
TGCAGCGTTGAAGCTCTGGACAGGGTCCATCTGAACTCTGGAAACACCATATATTTT,CSVEALDRVHLNSGNTIYF,TRBJ1-3,.,TRBD1,TRBV29-1
TGCAGCGTTGAAGATCAGACGGGTGGCTACACCTTC,CSVEDQTGGYTF,TRBJ1-2,.,.,TRBV29-1
TGTGCCAGCAGTGAGCCGGGGGTCTATGGCTACACCTTC,CASSEPGVYGYTF,TRBJ1-2,.,.,TRBV2
TGTGCCACCAGCAAAGGCAGGGGTTTCGACACTGAAGCTTTCTTT,CATSKGRGFDTEAFF,TRBJ1-1,.,.,TRBV15
TGTGCCAGCAGCTTGAGGCAGGGCGGTACAGCTTTCTTT,CASSLRQGGTAFF,TRBJ1-1,.,.,TRBV5-6
TGTGCCAGCTCACCACAAGCGGGAGGGCCTAGCACAGATACGCAGTATTTT,CASSPQAGGPSTDTQYF,TRBJ2-3,.,TRBD2,TRBV18
TGTGCCAGCAGCTTAGCTGACTTGGACAGGGAGCCCCAGCATTTT,CASSLADLDREPQHF,TRBJ1-5,.,TRBD1,TRBV7-2
TGTGCCAGCAGCTCGAGCATTGGAAACACCATATATTTT,CASSSSIGNTIYF,TRBJ1-3,few,.,TRBV7-2
TGTGCCAGCAGGGCGAGTACCAATCAGCCCCAGCATTTT,CASRASTNQPQHF,TRBJ1-5,.,.,TRBV28
TGTGCCACCAGTTCGGGATTTAATGAAAAACTGTTTTTT,CATSSGFNEKLFF,TRBJ1-4,few,.,TRBV15
TGTGCCAGCAGTTCCCCTGCCCAGGGTGATAGGAAGTATTTT,CASSSPAQGDRKYF,TRBJ2-3,.,.,TRBV28
TGCGCCAGCAGCCAAGGACAGGGAGATAATTCACCCCTCCACTTT,CASSQGQGDNSPLHF,TRBJ1-6,few,TRBD1,TRBV4-1
TGTGCCAGCAGCCTAGAGACCCAGTACTTC,CASSLETQYF,TRBJ2-5,.,.,TRBV7-9
TGTGCCTGGGGGACAGGGGGCTCAGTGAACACTGAAGCTTTCTTT,CAWGTGGSVNTEAFF,TRBJ1-1,once,TRBD1,TRBV30
TGTGCCAGCAGCTGGTCAGCGGGAGATGCTGGGGAGCTGTTTTTT,CASSWSAGDAGELFF,TRBJ2-2,.,TRBD2,TRBV9
TGTGCCAGCAGCCCCCGGGAGATGTCCTACAATGAGCAGTTCTTC,CASSPREMSYNEQFF,TRBJ2-1,.,.,TRBV7-6
TGTGCCAGTAGTATAGCCCCTGGGCCCTCCAATGAGCAGTTCTTC,CASSIAPGPSNEQFF,TRBJ2-1,.,.,TRBV19
TGTGCCAGCAGTACCCCGATTGGGGAAATCTACGAGCAGTACTTC,CASSTPIGEIYEQYF,TRBJ2-7,.,.,TRBV6-5
TGTGCCAGCAGTTTTTCCCCCTCCACCACCTACGAGCAGTACTTC,CASSFSPSTTYEQYF,TRBJ2-7,.,.,TRBV28
TGTGCCAGCAGCTGGTCGATTCAAGAGACCCAGTACTTC,CASSWSIQETQYF,TRBJ2-5,.,.,TRBV5-6
TGTGCCAGCAGCCCCGAGGGGGTTGGGCATCAGCCCCAGCATTTT,CASSPEGVGHQPQHF,TRBJ1-5,.,.,TRBV7-3
TGTGCCAGCAGCGTAGGGACTAGCGGGGGGGCAGATACGCAGTATTTT,CASSVGTSGGADTQYF,TRBJ2-3,few,TRBD2,TRBV9
TGTGCCAGTGGTGGACAGGGCTTTGGCAATCAGCCCCAGCATTTT,CASGGQGFGNQPQHF,TRBJ1-5,.,TRBD1,TRBV19
TGTGCTAGCGGTCGGACTAGCGCAGATACGCAGTATTTT,CASGRTSADTQYF,TRBJ2-3,.,TRBD2,TRBV12-5
TGTGCCAGCAGCCAGCGACATGAAAAACTGTTTTTT,CASSQRHEKLFF,TRBJ1-4,once,.,TRBV11-2
TGTGCCAGCAGTTACGGGGTGAGAACTGAAGCTTTCTTT,CASSYGVRTEAFF,TRBJ1-1,.,.,TRBV6-5
TGTGCCAGCAGCCTCAGCTTGGGGGGCGTCGCCGGGGAGCTGTTTTTT,CASSLSLGGVAGELFF,TRBJ2-2,.,.,TRBV9
TGTGCCAGCAGCGTATTGCGAGGGGAGGGTACGCAGTATTTT,CASSVLRGEGTQYF,TRBJ2-3,.,TRBD2,TRBV9
TGTGCCTGGGGCCGAGACTCTGGAAACACCATATATTTT,CAWGRDSGNTIYF,TRBJ1-3,.,.,TRBV30
TGTGCCAGCAGTTTAGGTGGGAGAGCTAATGAAAAACTGTTTTTT,CASSLGGRANEKLFF,TRBJ1-4,.,.,TRBV27
TGCAGCGTTTCCGAGGGAAGCGGGAGAAATACGCAGTATTTT,CSVSEGSGRNTQYF,TRBJ2-3,once,TRBD2,TRBV29-1
TGCAGCGGGGGGTCCTATGGCTACACCTTC,CSGGSYGYTF,TRBJ1-2,.,.,TRBV20-1
TGTGCCTGGAGTGGACAGGGGAATTCACCCCTCCACTTT,CAWSGQGNSPLHF,TRBJ1-6,.,TRBD1,TRBV30
TGTGCCAGCAGTTACTCGGGGCGATCAGATACGCAGTATTTT,CASSYSGRSDTQYF,TRBJ2-3,.,.,TRBV6-6
TGTGCCAGCAGACCCAGGGGGAAATCACCCCTCCACTTT,CASRPRGKSPLHF,TRBJ1-6,.,TRBD1,TRBV6-5
TGTGCCAGCAGCTTAGAGGTCAGACTTAATGAAAAACTGTTTTTT,CASSLEVRLNEKLFF,TRBJ1-4,.,.,TRBV7-2
TGCGCCAGCAGCTTGGCGGGGCTAACTAGCTCCTATAATTCACCCCTCCACTTT,CASSLAGLTSSYNSPLHF,TRBJ1-6,few,.,TRBV5-1
TGTGCCAGCTGGCCCGGGAGTTATAGCAATCAGCCCCAGCATTTT,CASWPGSYSNQPQHF,TRBJ1-5,.,.,TRBV27
TGTGCCAGTAGTATAGATTCCGTTCGTCCAGCGGGCAGACGCTCTGGGGCCAACGTCCTGACTTTC,CASSIDSVRPAGRRSGANVLTF,TRBJ2-6,.,.,TRBV19
TGTGCCAGCAGCCCGAGACCTCTAGCGGGAGTAGCCGGGGAGCTGTTTTTT,CASSPRPLAGVAGELFF,TRBJ2-2,.,TRBD2,TRBV9
TGTGCCAGCAGCTTAAAGGGGGCATCGGGAAACACCATATATTTT,CASSLKGASGNTIYF,TRBJ1-3,.,TRBD1,TRBV7-2